This note documents a single TCR beta chain sequence. The antigen it binds to is not known. Base qualities were left out, and no much larger clone turns up one base away. TCR CDR3 regions were amplified from genomic DNA by multiplex PCR using the deep immunoSEQ assay. For each cell subset, the extracted genomic DNA was distributed evenly across all wells of several immunoSEQ 96-well plates, and each plate served as one replicate. Each replicate PCR for sorted subsets received roughly 200 ng genomic DNA, equal to roughly 29,000 T cell genomes. Purified libraries were quantified with a Qubit 3.0 fluorometer, sized on a Bioanalyzer 2100, and re-quantified with the KAPA Library Quantification kit. Every immunoSEQ 96-well plate was sequenced on a dedicated single-read 150-cycle Illumina NextSeq 550 flow cell. Per the authors' processing: Because the immunoSEQ output included only junctional sequences and no quality scores, the filtering could not be the same as the filtering used for full-length reads. To assign V/J genes and CDR3, sequences were annotated against IMGT germline references using PyIR, a Python wrapper for IgBLAST v1.9. Reads with weak V/J assignments (E-value above 1e-6), missing CDR3, stop codons, out-of-frame junctions, or ambiguous translated residues were removed. A V3J clonotype was defined by an identical inferred V gene, J gene, and CDR3 amino acid sequence. The percentage overlap between two repertoires was calculated by dividing the number of shared unique clonotypes by the size of the smaller repertoire. Richness of each repertoire was evaluated using RTK rarefaction, the Chao1 estimator, and Recon v2.1 estimates of unobserved clonotypes. OLGA was used to compute generation probabilities for all TCRbeta clonotypes that the gDNA method yielded from a handful of donors. In its TCRdb copy, this immuneACCESS table keeps in-frame sequences only and misses some clones. Where compared with another copy, unresolved V genes explain less than half of these, and the others have no known cause. V, J and clone size were drawn from that table, and D and trimming were deduced from the DNA. Here the sample has 2 million to 2.5 million clones; over 90% occur a single time. Of the sample, 0.39% falls within the top ten clones.

The donors were healthy, HIV-negative adults who had no recently reported acute infections or vaccinations. Only Caucasian adults living in Nashville, Tennessee, USA were represented among the donors. Magnetic negative selection was used to enrich CD4+ T cells, after which naive cells were positively selected on CD45RA and the negative fraction became the memory subset. Blood was obtained by leukapheresis, after which PBMCs were separated by Ficoll-Histopaque density gradient centrifugation and cryopreserved in liquid nitrogen vapor phase. Purity and quantity of every magnetically sorted T cell population were checked by analytical flow cytometry. Genomic DNA was isolated from each sorted fraction and quantified by UV absorbance on a Nanodrop 2000c. The data are from a study of shared clonotypes between healthy human individuals (dated by TCRdb to 2018 to 2020). Background on the whole study: A couple of women and a few men aged 18 to 49 years were included in the cohort. To increase sequencing depth and limit assay-specific biases, different laboratories used diverse techniques to prepare libraries and sequence TCR repertoires. Each donor's leukapheresis produced roughly between roughly 0.94 and 9.5 billion PBMCs. For each donor, CD4 naive and CD4 memory were each run on three plates, CD8 naive on two plates, and CD8 memory on one plate. To estimate repertoire size and how much clonotype sharing occurs between individuals, the study deeply sequenced the blood TCR repertoires of about five healthy adults. The full study reports these points: Incomplete sequencing was indicated by rarefaction of sorted-subset datasets, despite the large sequencing depth. About 5% of naive CD4, 3.5% of naive CD8, roughly 2.4% of memory CD4, and around 0.42% of memory CD8 clonotypes were shared across several donors. Sampling was restricted to blood, and TCR repertoires in tissue are likely to differ from TCR repertoires in blood. Compared with non-shared clonotypes, the clonotypes found in all four sorted-subset donors had higher generation probabilities. The genetic and exposure-history diversity represented was limited by the small number of donors. Pairwise subsampling indicated that sequencing depth was expected to affect the degree of clonotype sharing among donors. Naive subsets generally had larger estimated clonotype richness than memory subsets.

According to the germline V gene, CDR1 reads MNHNS and CDR2 reads SASEGT. The CDR3, cysteine through phenylalanine, is 12 amino acids long. CDR3 DNA only is kept here, 36 bases in frame from base 1. Trimming removed 2 bases from V and 5 bases from J, leaving 4 bases between the germline ends. The V gene is TRBV6-1 and the J gene is TRBJ2-1, with an unclear D gene assignment. The source is a man aged 18 to 30 in good health. Some clones in this sample may be carry-over from other donors' samples. The material sequenced was naive CD4+ T cells from PBMCs. This sample's cell subset or site label indicates: CD45RA+ positively selected. The bases read TGTGCCAGCAGTGAATGGAACAATGAGCAGTTCTTC. Its protein product is CASSEWNNEQFF.